The 18 T cell receptor beta chains below all came from one sample that was sequenced in a study of cytomegalovirus exposure and HLA in healthy donors. The PCR made use of 60 Vbeta and 13 Jbeta primers. TCRdb's table, derived via immunoSEQ multiplex PCR, lists solely in-frame clones and lacks some. The sample holds 100,000 to 150,000 clones, around 73% seen once. Sequencing used PBMCs. Receptors originate from a female donor in good health and CMV-seronegative.

The chain couples TRBV5-1 to TRBJ2-5; D is uncertain. The CDR3 totals 12 residues. Trimming left V 4 bases short and J 5 bases short, with 9 bases between. CDR1 and CDR2 from the germline V gene are SGHRS and YFSETQ. CDR3: CASSPERETQYF. The DNA for the CDR3 is TGCGCCAGCAGCCCAGAGAGGGAGACCCAGTACTTC.

The genes are TRBV5-6 and TRBJ2-3; TRBD2 aligns across 8 bases. Per the germline V gene, CDR1 is SGHDT and CDR2 is YYEEEE. This CDR3 is 16 amino acids long. V lost 4 bases to trimming and J lost 5 bases; unmatched junction nucleotides: 12. The chain's CDR3 is CASSRGGRRKLDTQYF. CDR3 in DNA: TGTGCCAGCAGCCGGGGGGGGCGACGGAAATTAGATACGCAGTATTTT.

The chain joins TRBV11-1 to TRBJ2-1, with 12 nucleotides matching TRBD2. Germline values: CDR1 SGHAT, CDR2 FQDESV (reference sequence). This CDR3 region has 17 residues. The V segment lost 3 bases and the J segment 3 bases; nucleotides outside the gene matches: 6. CDR3 DNA sequence: TGTGCCAGCAGCTTTTCTGGGACTAGCGGGCACTACAATGAGCAGTTCTTC. Translating gives CASSFSGTSGHYNEQFF.

As concerns this clone: The same CDR3 also results from other DNA sequences found in this sample. J is TRBJ2-7 and V is TRBV19; D possibly corresponds to TRBD1 (6 bases). V was pared by 3 bases and J by 0 bases, with 9 bases between. Germline V gene data show CDR1 as LNHDA and CDR2 as SQIVND (reference sequence). CDR3 length: 14 amino acids. CDR3 protein: CASSIQGSSYEQYF. CDR3 sequence (DNA): TGTGCCAGTAGTATTCAGGGGAGCTCCTACGAGCAGTACTTC.

This clone occurred once. The chain joins TRBV5-1 to TRBJ1-5; the D is unclear. Germline CDR1 SGHRS, CDR2 YFSETQ. The CDR3 totals 13 residues. The ends were cut back, 0 bases at V and 4 bases at J, with 5 bases in the middle. The CDR3 reads CASSLDQNQPQHF. CDR3 coding DNA: TGCGCCAGCAGCTTGGATCAGAATCAGCCCCAGCATTTT.

The chain is built from TRBV19 and TRBJ2-4, with D maybe TRBD2 (5 bases). V was clipped by 2 bases and J by 8 bases, with 13 bases between them. Per the germline V gene, CDR1 is LNHDA and CDR2 is SQIVND (reference sequence). The CDR3 consists of 14 residues. CDR3 residues: CASSIQASGDIQYF. CDR3 nucleotide sequence: TGTGCCAGTAGTATACAGGCCTCCGGGGACATTCAGTACTTC.

This clone was seen just once. V gene TRBV12-5 combines with J gene TRBJ2-5; 7 nucleotides line up with TRBD2. The trim removed 6 bases at V and 4 bases at J, leaving 5 bases unmatched. From germline, CDR1 is LGHNT and CDR2 FRNRAP. The CDR3 spans 13 residues. For the CDR3, the DNA is TGTGCTAGTGGGCTTTGGGGGGGAGAGACCCAGTACTTC. Encoded protein: CASGLWGGETQYF.

This chain joins TRBV5-1 and TRBJ1-1; 10 nucleotides match TRBD1. Germline CDR1 SGHRS, CDR2 YFSETQ. This CDR3 comprises 16 residues. Trimming removed 2 bases from V and 4 bases from J; junction bases left unmatched: 8. The CDR3 nucleotides read TGCGCCAGCAGCTTCGGGACAGGGGACTGGGGCACTGAAGCTTTCTTT. Protein product: CASSFGTGDWGTEAFF.

The V call is TRBV5-4, the J call TRBJ2-3, with 7 bases identical to TRBD2. The J segment lost 3 bases and the V segment lost 0 bases, leaving 4 bases of the junction unmatched. The length of the CDR3 is 15 residues. Germline values: CDR1 SGHNT, CDR2 YYREEE (reference sequence). The CDR3 spells CASSLAAGTTDTQYF. For the CDR3, the DNA is TGTGCCAGCAGCTTGGCAGCGGGAACGACAGATACGCAGTATTTT.

This chain links TRBV28 with TRBJ1-2, with a tentative D call TRBD1 (6 bases). Looked up from germline, CDR1 is MDHEN and CDR2 is SYDVKM. The germline V and J ends were trimmed by 5 bases and 3 bases, with 7 bases remaining between them. This CDR3 is built from 12 residues. The CDR3 reads CASSQGYYGYTF. The CDR3, as DNA: TGTGCCAGCAGTCAGGGGTACTATGGCTACACCTTC.

The chain couples TRBV11-2 to TRBJ1-4; 9 bases fit TRBD1. Germline CDR1 and CDR2: SGHAT and FQNNGV. The CDR3 loop spans 14 amino acids. The ends lost 5 bases at V and 4 bases at J; junction bases unmatched: 2. The CDR3 loop is CASSGTGNNEKLFF. CDR3 bases: TGTGCCAGCAGCGGGACAGGGAATAATGAAAAACTGTTTTTT.

This clone was found a few times. J is TRBJ1-6 and V is TRBV27; D unclear. CDR1 and CDR2 (germline): MNHEY, SMNVEV (reference sequence). There are 12 residues in the CDR3. Trimming removed 1 base from V and 8 bases from J, with 3 bases in between. CDR3 protein: CASSLLDSPLHF. The CDR3 DNA follows: TGTGCCAGCAGTTTATTAGATTCACCCCTCCACTTT.

V and J are TRBV7-2 and TRBJ1-2; no definite D call. The CDR3 runs to 14 residues. Germline lookup yields CDR1 SGHTA and CDR2 FQGNSA. The ends were cut back, 1 base at V and 0 bases at J, with 6 bases in the middle. The CDR3, as DNA: TGTGCCAGCAGCTTAGACCCTACTAACTATGGCTACACCTTC. Translated: CASSLDPTNYGYTF. Drawing the rest from reference TRBV7-2 and TRBJ1-2, the complete variable domain is GAGVSQSPSNKVTEKGKDVELRCDPISGHTALYWYRQSLGQGLEFLIYFQGNSAPDKSGLPSDRFSAERTGGSVSTLTIQRTQQEDSAVYLCASSLDPTNYGYTFGSGTRLTVV.

This clone was observed once. This chain connects TRBV5-1 to TRBJ2-2, with 8 bases lining up with TRBD2. The CDR3 contains 14 residues. Trimming removed 4 bases from V and 7 bases from J; junction bases left unmatched: 6. CDR1 and CDR2 from the germline V gene are SGHRS and YFSETQ. CDR3 region: CASSLGLADGELFF. CDR3 nucleotides: TGCGCCAGCAGCCTTGGACTAGCCGACGGGGAGCTGTTTTTT.

The table lists this clone with a count of one. The chain couples TRBV27 to TRBJ2-7; 8 nucleotides match TRBD1. Germline V CDR1 and CDR2: MNHEY, SMNVEV (reference sequence). This CDR3 comprises 12 residues. The trim removed 4 bases at V and 7 bases at J, leaving 3 bases unmatched. The CDR3 protein is CASSSYRGEQYF. The CDR3 DNA sequence: TGTGCCAGCAGTTCCTACAGGGGGGAGCAGTACTTC.

This chain connects TRBV29-1 to TRBJ2-7; possible D gene TRBD2, 5 bases. This CDR3 is built from 13 residues. The germline V and J ends were trimmed by 7 bases and 3 bases, with 16 bases remaining between them. CDR1 and CDR2 from the germline V gene are SQVTM and ANQGSEA. The CDR3 loop is CSARTVAGYEQYF. The CDR3 DNA reads TGCAGCGCTCGGACTGTGGCCGGCTACGAGCAGTACTTC.

The gene calls are TRBV4-1 and TRBJ2-3; the match to TRBD2 covers 10 bases. V dropped 3 bases and J dropped 3; count of bases not matched to a gene: 6. The CDR3 is 16 amino acids. CDR1 and CDR2 from the germline V gene are MGHRA and YSYEKL. CDR3 in DNA: TGCGCCAGCAGCCAGGCTTATAGCGGGAGGACAGATACGCAGTATTTT. Its translation is CASSQAYSGRTDTQYF.

This clone appeared a few times. V and J are TRBV11-2 and TRBJ2-5, with 9 positions matching TRBD1. J lost 5 bases, V lost 5 bases, and 3 bases had no gene match. The CDR3 is 13 amino acids. Germline lookup yields CDR1 SGHAT and CDR2 FQNNGV. CDR3 bases: TGTGCCAGCAGCCGGACAGGGGCCGAGACCCAGTACTTC. Its protein is CASSRTGAETQYF.